Following are 9 T cell receptor beta chains from one sample sequenced in a study of regulatory T cells in long-lasting Graves disease. Arm-PCR of CDR3 regions and iRepertoire HTBI primers were used to build TCR beta libraries. TCRdb re-analysed the multiplex PCR reads in MiXCR, keeping a single row per CDR3 protein. This table holds 500,000 or so distinct CDR3 sequences, roughly 15% found once. The time point denotes: newly diagnosed GD, antithyroid drugs for less than 3 months. The TCR library used RNA extracted from PBMCs. These same data were also listed under a study on T cells in Graves' hyperthyroidism and ophthalmopathy.

Sequencing was performed on peripheral blood mononuclear cells (PBMCs), taken at new diagnosis, from a patient treated with antithyroid drugs. Receptor source: a man aged 35-49 years with Graves disease.

The table lists this clonotype with many counts. The J gene is TRBJ2-7, the V gene TRBV28, with D tentatively TRBD1 or TRBD2 (5 bases each). CDR3 length: 15 residues. The germline CDR1 and CDR2 sequences are MDHEN and SYDVKM. The germline V and J ends were trimmed by 5 bases and 0 bases, with 14 bases remaining between them. The CDR3 region is CASSRGEGLSYEQYF. CDR3 nucleotide sequence: TGTGCCAGCAGTAGGGGAGAGGGGCTCTCCTACGAGCAGTACTTC.

At least ten counts were recorded for this clonotype. V gene TRBV12-3 or TRBV12-4 combines with J gene TRBJ2-1, with 7 bases that match TRBD2. CDR3 length: 12 residues. Losses at the gene ends were 6 bases for V and 8 bases for J; bases not matched to a gene: 4. This chain's CDR3 is CASSSRGDEQFF. The CDR3, as DNA: TGTGCCAGCAGCAGCCGGGGGGATGAGCAGTTCTTC.

This clonotype has a count of ten or more. The chain uses TRBV3-1 and TRBJ2-7, with D tentatively TRBD1 (5 bases). With 1 base removed from V and 4 bases from J, the gap between germline ends came to 5 bases. Germline CDR1 and CDR2: LGHDT and YNNKEL (reference sequence). This CDR3 contains 12 residues. For the CDR3, the DNA is TGTGCCAGCAGCCAAGGGACATACGAGCAGTACTTC. Translating it yields CASSQGTYEQYF.

In its sample, this clonotype was seen many times. This rearrangement joins TRBV20-1 to TRBJ2-3, with D perhaps TRBD2 (6 bases). The germline CDR1 and CDR2 sequences are DFQATT and SNEGSKA (reference sequence). The CDR3 has 14 residues. Trimming took off 6 bases at V and 3 bases at J, with 16 bases between the two ends. DNA for the CDR3: TGCAGTGCCCACTTCGCGGGGTCAACAGATACGCAGTATTTT. It codes for CSAHFAGSTDTQYF.

CDR3 residues: CAWIGGSGNTIYF. Written as DNA, the CDR3 is TGTGCCTGGATAGGGGGCTCTGGAAACACCATATATTTT. The V and J genes are TRBV30 and TRBJ1-3; tentative D call: TRBD1 (6 bases). The CDR3 has 13 amino acids. The germline gives CDR1 GTSNPN, CDR2 SVGIG (reference sequence). V was trimmed by 4 bases and J by 0 bases, leaving 7 bases between them.

The gene calls are TRBV2 and TRBJ1-1; D uncertain. The CDR3 runs 13 residues. Germline V lookup: CDR1 SNHLY, CDR2 FYNNEI. The V end lost 6 bases, the J end lost 0 bases, and 8 bases lay between the germline ends. CDR3 protein: CASRGGMNTEAFF. CDR3 DNA: TGTGCCAGCAGGGGAGGGATGAACACTGAAGCTTTCTTT.

This chain uses TRBV25-1 with TRBJ1-1; D unresolved. This CDR3 comprises 15 residues. The ends were cut back, 4 bases at V and 1 base at J, with 13 bases in the middle. Germline CDR1 reads MGHDK; CDR2 reads SYGVNS. CDR3 protein: CASSGTGRKNTEAFF. The CDR3, as DNA: TGTGCCAGCAGTGGAACCGGACGGAAGAACACTGAAGCTTTCTTT.

This clonotype came up many times. V gene TRBV6-1 combines with J gene TRBJ1-5; D uncertain. Trimming stripped 6 bases from V and 0 bases from J, with 12 bases between. The CDR3 is 15 amino acids. Germline CDR1 reads MNHNS; CDR2 reads SASEGT. CDR3 sequence (DNA): TGTGCCAGCAGGCTGGAAGCGTATAGCAATCAGCCCCAGCATTTT. This sequence encodes CASRLEAYSNQPQHF.

This chain uses TRBV12-3 or TRBV12-4 with TRBJ1-1; 8 bases agree with TRBD1. This CDR3 has 18 residues. With 4 bases clipped from V and 5 bases from J, the junction kept 18 bases outside the gene matches. CDR3 DNA sequence: TGTGCCAGCAGTTACACCCACGGACAGGGAACTTTTAATACTGAAGCTTTCTTT. Translated, it gives CASSYTHGQGTFNTEAFF.